Listed here are 9 T cell receptor beta chains from one sample, sequenced in a study of STAT5B mutations in CD4+ large granular lymphocyte leukemia. The repertoire was sequenced with immunoSEQ multiplex PCR; TCRdb's copy has only in-frame clones and lacks some. Here the sample spans about 31,000 clones, just under 75% being singletons. The material sequenced was CD4+ T cells from blood buffy coats. The receptors here all came from a human donor in good health.

CDR3 coding DNA: TGTGCCAGCTGGAGGACAGTAAACACCATATATTTT. Its protein is CASWRTVNTIYF. The chain employs TRBV14 and TRBJ1-3; TRBD1 might be the D (6 bases). V gave up 8 bases and J gave up 6 bases, with 11 bases separating them. The CDR3 is 12 residues long. Germline CDR1 SGHDN, CDR2 FVKESK.

The chain uses TRBV14 and TRBJ1-1, with D possibly TRBD1 on 6 matching bases. CDR1 is SGHDN and CDR2 is FVKESK in the germline V gene. Trimming shortened V by 4 bases and J by 5 bases, and 14 bases separated the two germline ends. The CDR3 spans 14 residues. For the CDR3, the DNA is TGTGCCAGCAGCCGACTGGGGGGCGGGACTGAAGCTTTCTTT. As protein: CASSRLGGGTEAFF. The full variable domain, its missing parts supplied by reference TRBV14 and TRBJ1-1, is EAGVTQFPSHSVIEKGQTVTLRCDPISGHDNLYWYRRVMGKEIKFLLHFVKESKQDESGMPNNRFLAERTGGTYSTLKVQPAELEDSGVYFCASSRLGGGTEAFFGQGTRLTVV.

The rearrangement uses TRBV29-1 and TRBJ2-5; 7 nucleotides line up with TRBD1. Unmatched junction bases numbered 9, after V lost 4 bases and J lost 4 bases. The V gene's germline CDR1 is SQVTM and CDR2 ANQGSEA. The CDR3 sequence is 14 residues long. The CDR3 nucleotides read TGCAGCGTTGGACCCTCCGCAGGGGGAGAGACCCAGTACTTC. Translation gives CSVGPSAGGETQYF.

This chain joins TRBV7-9 and TRBJ1-2, with D maybe TRBD1 (5 bases). Per germline, CDR1 SEHNR and CDR2 FQNEAQ (reference sequence). Trimming removed 1 base at V and 6 bases at J, with 9 bases between. This CDR3 is 13 amino acids long. CDR3 coding DNA: TGTGCCAGCAGCTTAGAGCAGGGCCATGGCTACACCTTC. Translation: CASSLEQGHGYTF.

A single count supports this clone. The V and J genes are TRBV2 and TRBJ1-1; D is uncertain. CDR3 length: 14 residues. Germline assignment: CDR1 SNHLY and CDR2 FYNNEI. Trimming took off 3 bases at V and 1 base at J, with 9 bases between the two ends. CDR3 DNA sequence: TGTGCCAGCAGTGAGATCTACAAGAACACTGAAGCTTTCTTT. It is translated as CASSEIYKNTEAFF.

Concerning this clone: The identical CDR3 is also encoded by other nucleotide sequences in the sample. The chain joins TRBV30 to TRBJ1-1; no clear D gene. V dropped 5 bases and J dropped 1 base, with 11 bases sitting between them. The CDR3 is 13 residues long. CDR1 is GTSNPN and CDR2 is SVGIG in the germline V gene (reference sequence). CDR3 nucleotides: TGTGCCTGGCGTCCCGCTTGGAACACTGAAGCTTTCTTT. This codes for CAWRPAWNTEAFF.

The chain has TRBV4-1 and TRBJ1-2; D unresolved. Germline V CDR1 and CDR2: MGHRA, YSYEKL. CDR3 size: 14 residues. V dropped 1 base and J dropped 2 bases, with 8 bases sitting between them. In nucleotides, the CDR3 is TGCGCCAGCAGCCAAGGACGTTTAAACTATGGCTACACCTTC. Its protein is CASSQGRLNYGYTF.

This chain uses TRBV4-2 with TRBJ1-4; D is perhaps TRBD1 (5 bases). With 3 bases removed from V and 2 bases from J, the gap between germline ends came to 16 bases. Germline CDR1 and CDR2: LGHNA and YNFKEQ. The CDR3 has 17 amino acids. CDR3 protein: CASSQRMGQATNEKLFF. The DNA of the CDR3 is TGTGCCAGCAGCCAGAGGATGGGGCAGGCGACTAATGAAAAACTGTTTTTT.

In its sample, this clone was seen a few times. CDR3 amino acids: CASSKMTGMNTGELFF. The CDR3 nucleotides read TGTGCCAGCAGCAAGATGACAGGGATGAACACCGGGGAGCTGTTTTTT. The rearrangement joins TRBV11-2 to TRBJ2-2; 7 bases are a match to TRBD1. In germline, CDR1 is SGHAT, CDR2 FQNNGV. The CDR3 consists of 16 residues. V lost 5 bases and J lost 1; bases outside the gene matches: 7.